This entry describes one TCR beta chain. Clones were sequenced by immunoSEQ multiplex PCR, and TCRdb holds only the in-frame ones, with some missing. Of more than 150,000 clones in the sample, approximately 80% are singletons; the top ten hold roughly 17%. The data stem from a study of blood T cell repertoires in COVID-19. Study summary: COVID-19 samples from acute and convalescent phases originated in the United States, Italy and Spain.

V shed 3 bases and J shed 2 bases, with 11 bases lying between them. Germline V gene sequence: CDR1 SNHLY, CDR2 FYNNEI. The CDR3 has 15 residues. Enrollees, about 18 to 89 years old, lived in about two dozen US areas. Donors in Cohort 3 counted as recovered after two negative PCRs, clearance, or symptom resolution. The sample consisted of PBMCs or T cells enriched from blood (not recorded which). V and J are TRBV2 and TRBJ1-5; D is undetermined. This clonotype was sampled from a woman in her 50s who had recovered from COVID-19. In nucleotides, the CDR3 is TGTGCCAGCAGTGATTTGCTCTCGGGCAATCAGCCCCAGCATTTT. Residues: CASSDLLSGNQPQHF.